This T cell receptor beta chain comes out of a study of cytomegalovirus exposure and HLA in healthy donors. Researchers ran the PCR with 60 Vbeta and 13 Jbeta primers. TCRdb keeps only in-frame clones here, not all; method: immunoSEQ multiplex PCR. The sample holds 200,000 or so clones, over 70% seen once. Trimming at V came to 3 bases and at J to 3 bases, leaving 6 bases not matched to a gene. This CDR3 comprises 14 residues. Germline V lookup: CDR1 SGHRS, CDR2 YFSETQ. J is TRBJ2-7 and V is TRBV5-1, with 7 nucleotides matching TRBD1. This TCR came from a woman aged 18-29 years in good health and CMV-seropositive. The specimen was PBMCs. This CDR3 reads CASSWTDRNYEQYF. CDR3 in DNA: TGCGCCAGCAGCTGGACGGACAGGAACTACGAGCAGTACTTC.